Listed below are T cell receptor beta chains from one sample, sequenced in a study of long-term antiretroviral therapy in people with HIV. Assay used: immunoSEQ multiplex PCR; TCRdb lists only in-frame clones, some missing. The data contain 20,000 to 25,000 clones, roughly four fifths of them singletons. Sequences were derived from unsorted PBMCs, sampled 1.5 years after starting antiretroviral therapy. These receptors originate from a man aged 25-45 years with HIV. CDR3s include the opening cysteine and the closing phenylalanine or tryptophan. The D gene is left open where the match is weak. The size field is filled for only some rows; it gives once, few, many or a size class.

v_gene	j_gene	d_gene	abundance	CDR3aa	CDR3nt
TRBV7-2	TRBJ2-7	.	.	CASSFPGGHYEQYF	TGTGCCAGCAGCTTCCCCGGTGGGCACTACGAGCAGTACTTC
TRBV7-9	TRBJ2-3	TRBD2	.	CATLGLADTTDTQYF	TGTGCCACCCTGGGACTAGCGGATACCACAGATACGCAGTATTTT
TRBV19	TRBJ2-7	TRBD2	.	CASSSLAGSSYEQYF	TGTGCCAGTAGCTCGCTAGCGGGGAGCTCCTACGAGCAGTACTTC
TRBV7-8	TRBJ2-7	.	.	CASSLSAGVGYEQYF	TGTGCCAGCAGCCTATCGGCAGGGGTCGGCTACGAGCAGTACTTC
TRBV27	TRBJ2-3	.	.	CASSLSGATSTDTQYF	TGTGCCAGCAGTTTATCTGGGGCGACCTCCACAGATACGCAGTATTTT
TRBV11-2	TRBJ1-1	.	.	CASSLTPGVNTEAFF	TGTGCCAGCAGCCTCACGCCCGGGGTGAACACTGAAGCTTTCTTT
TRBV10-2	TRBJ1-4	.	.	CASRTDTYEKLFF	TGCGCCAGCAGGACCGATACTTACGAAAAACTGTTTTTT
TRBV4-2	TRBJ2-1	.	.	CASSQDHQGQEQFF	TGTGCCAGCAGCCAAGATCACCAGGGGCAAGAGCAGTTCTTC
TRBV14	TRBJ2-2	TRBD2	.	CASSQPGTSGSNTGELFF	TGTGCCAGCAGCCAGCCGGGGACTAGCGGGAGTAATACCGGGGAGCTGTTTTTT
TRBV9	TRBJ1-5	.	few	CASSVGTLSNQPQHF	TGTGCCAGCAGCGTAGGGACACTGAGCAATCAGCCCCAGCATTTT
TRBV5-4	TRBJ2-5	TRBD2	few	CASNLRGETQYF	TGTGCCAGCAACCTGCGGGGGGAGACCCAGTACTTC
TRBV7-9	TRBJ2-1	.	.	CASSSDLFYNEQFF	TGTGCCAGCAGCTCCGACCTCTTCTACAATGAGCAGTTCTTC
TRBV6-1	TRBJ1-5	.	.	CASREGPAFTQPQHF	TGTGCCAGCAGAGAGGGGCCTGCCTTTACTCAGCCCCAGCATTTT
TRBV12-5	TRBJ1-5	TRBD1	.	CASKSGTGSDQPQHF	TGTGCTAGTAAGTCCGGGACAGGGTCCGATCAGCCCCAGCATTTT
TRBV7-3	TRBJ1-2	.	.	CASSGGYGYTF	TGTGCCAGCTCTGGGGGATATGGCTACACCTTC
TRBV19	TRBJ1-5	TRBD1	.	CASRDPGQHYQPQHF	TGTGCCAGTAGGGACCCGGGACAGCACTATCAGCCCCAGCATTTT